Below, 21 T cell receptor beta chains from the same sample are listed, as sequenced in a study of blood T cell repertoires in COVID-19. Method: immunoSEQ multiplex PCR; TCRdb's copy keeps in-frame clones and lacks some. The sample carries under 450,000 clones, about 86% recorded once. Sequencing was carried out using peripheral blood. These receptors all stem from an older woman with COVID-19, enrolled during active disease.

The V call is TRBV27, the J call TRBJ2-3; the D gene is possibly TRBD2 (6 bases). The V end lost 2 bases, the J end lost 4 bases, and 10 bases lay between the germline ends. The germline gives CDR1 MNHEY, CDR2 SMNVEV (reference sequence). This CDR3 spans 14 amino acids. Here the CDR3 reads CASSLVGGADTQYF. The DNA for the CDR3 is TGTGCCAGCAGTTTAGTGGGGGGAGCAGATACGCAGTATTTT.

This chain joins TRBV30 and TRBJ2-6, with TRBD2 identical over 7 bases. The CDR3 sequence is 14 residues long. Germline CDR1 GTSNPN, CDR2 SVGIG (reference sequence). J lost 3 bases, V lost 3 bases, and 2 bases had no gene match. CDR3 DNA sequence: TGTGCCTGGAGGCCGGGGGGTGGGGCCAACGTCCTGACTTTC. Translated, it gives CAWRPGGGANVLTF.

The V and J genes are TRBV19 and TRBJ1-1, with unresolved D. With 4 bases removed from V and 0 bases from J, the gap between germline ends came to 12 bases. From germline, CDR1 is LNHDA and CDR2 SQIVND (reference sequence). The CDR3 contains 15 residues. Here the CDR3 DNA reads TGTGCCAGTAGTAAGGCAGTAGACATGAACACTGAAGCTTTCTTT. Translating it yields CASSKAVDMNTEAFF.

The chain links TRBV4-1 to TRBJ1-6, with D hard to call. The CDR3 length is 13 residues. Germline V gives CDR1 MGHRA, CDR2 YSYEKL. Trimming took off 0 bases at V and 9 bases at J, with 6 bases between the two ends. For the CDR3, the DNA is TGCGCCAGCAGCCAAGACGGGATTTCACCCCTCCACTTT. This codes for CASSQDGISPLHF.

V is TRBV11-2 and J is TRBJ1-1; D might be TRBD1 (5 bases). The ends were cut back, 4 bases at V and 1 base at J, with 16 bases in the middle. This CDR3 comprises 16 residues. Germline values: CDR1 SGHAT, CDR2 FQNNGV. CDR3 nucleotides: TGTGCCAGCAGCTCCAGGGTAATGGGGGGGAACACTGAAGCTTTCTTT. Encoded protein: CASSSRVMGGNTEAFF.

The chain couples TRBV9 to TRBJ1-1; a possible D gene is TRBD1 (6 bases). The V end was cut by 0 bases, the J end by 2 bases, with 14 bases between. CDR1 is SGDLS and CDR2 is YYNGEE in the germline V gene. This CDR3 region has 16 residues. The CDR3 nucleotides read TGTGCCAGCAGCGTAGCTGGGCAGGGGAGAAACACTGAAGCTTTCTTT. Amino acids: CASSVAGQGRNTEAFF.

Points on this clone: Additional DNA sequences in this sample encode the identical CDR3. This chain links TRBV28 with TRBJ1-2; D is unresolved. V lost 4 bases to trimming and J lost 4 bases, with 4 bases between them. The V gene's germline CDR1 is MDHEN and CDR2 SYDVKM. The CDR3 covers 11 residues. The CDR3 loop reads CASSSGYGYTF. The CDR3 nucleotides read TGTGCCAGCAGTTCAGGCTATGGCTACACCTTC.

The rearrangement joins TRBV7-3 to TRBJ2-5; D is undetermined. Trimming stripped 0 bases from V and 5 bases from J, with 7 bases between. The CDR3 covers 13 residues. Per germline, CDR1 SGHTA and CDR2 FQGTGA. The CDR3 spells CASSLTPGETQYF. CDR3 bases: TGTGCCAGCAGCTTAACGCCAGGCGAGACCCAGTACTTC.

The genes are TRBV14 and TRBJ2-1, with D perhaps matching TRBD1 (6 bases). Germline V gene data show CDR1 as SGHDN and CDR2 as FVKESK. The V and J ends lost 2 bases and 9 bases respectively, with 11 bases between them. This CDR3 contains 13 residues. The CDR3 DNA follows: TGTGCCAGCAGCCAAACACAGGGTGGTGAGCAGTTCTTC. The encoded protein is CASSQTQGGEQFF.

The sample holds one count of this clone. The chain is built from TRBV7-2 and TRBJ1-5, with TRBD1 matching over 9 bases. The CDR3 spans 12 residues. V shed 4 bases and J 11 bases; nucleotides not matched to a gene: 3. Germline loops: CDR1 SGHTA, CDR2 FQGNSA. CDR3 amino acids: CASSSTGGTQHF. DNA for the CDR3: TGTGCCAGCAGCTCTACAGGGGGCACCCAGCATTTT.

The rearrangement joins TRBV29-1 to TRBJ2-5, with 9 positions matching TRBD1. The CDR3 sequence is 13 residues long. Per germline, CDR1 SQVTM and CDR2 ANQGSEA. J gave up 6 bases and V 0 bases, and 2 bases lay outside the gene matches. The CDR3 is CSVEEGQGKTQYF. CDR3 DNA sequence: TGCAGCGTTGAAGAAGGACAGGGGAAGACCCAGTACTTC.

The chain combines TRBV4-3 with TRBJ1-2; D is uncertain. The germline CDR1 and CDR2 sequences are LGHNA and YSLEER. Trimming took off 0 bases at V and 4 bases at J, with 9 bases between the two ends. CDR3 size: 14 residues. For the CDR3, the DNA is TGCGCCAGCAGCCAAGAATCGGCAGGCTATGGCTACACCTTC. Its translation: CASSQESAGYGYTF.

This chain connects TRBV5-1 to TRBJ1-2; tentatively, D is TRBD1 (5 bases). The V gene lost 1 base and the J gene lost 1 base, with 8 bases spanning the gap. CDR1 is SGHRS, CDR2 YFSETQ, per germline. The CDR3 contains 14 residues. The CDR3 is CASSLTRDNYGYTF. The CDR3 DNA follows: TGCGCCAGCAGCTTGACCAGGGATAACTATGGCTACACCTTC.

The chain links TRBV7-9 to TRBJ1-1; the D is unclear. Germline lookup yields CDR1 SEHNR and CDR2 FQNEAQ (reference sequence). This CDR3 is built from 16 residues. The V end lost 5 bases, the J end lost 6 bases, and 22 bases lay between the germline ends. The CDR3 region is CASSGGVSGGTAEAFF. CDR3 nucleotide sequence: TGTGCCAGCAGCGGCGGGGTCTCAGGAGGAACGGCTGAAGCTTTCTTT.

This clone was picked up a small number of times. CDR3 residues: CATSRLEVGTGRNQPQHF. For the CDR3, the DNA is TGTGCCACCAGCAGACTGGAAGTAGGGACAGGGAGAAATCAGCCCCAGCATTTT. The chain links TRBV15 to TRBJ1-5; 9 bases map to TRBD1. With V trimmed by 2 bases and J by 4 bases, 12 bases remained unmatched. In germline, CDR1 is LNHNV, CDR2 YYDKDF (reference sequence). The CDR3 runs 18 residues.

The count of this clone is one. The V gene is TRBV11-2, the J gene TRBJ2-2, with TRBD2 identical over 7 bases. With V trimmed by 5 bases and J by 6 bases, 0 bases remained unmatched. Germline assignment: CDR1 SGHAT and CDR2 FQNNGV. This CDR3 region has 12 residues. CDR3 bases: TGTGCCAGCAGCCGGGGGGCCGGGGAGCTGTTTTTT. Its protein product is CASSRGAGELFF.

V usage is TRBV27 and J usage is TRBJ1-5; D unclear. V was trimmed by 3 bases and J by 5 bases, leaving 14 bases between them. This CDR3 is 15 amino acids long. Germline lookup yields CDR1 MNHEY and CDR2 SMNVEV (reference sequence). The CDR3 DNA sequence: TGTGCCAGCAGTTTGGTTGGTAGAACCCATCAGCCCCAGCATTTT. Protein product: CASSLVGRTHQPQHF.

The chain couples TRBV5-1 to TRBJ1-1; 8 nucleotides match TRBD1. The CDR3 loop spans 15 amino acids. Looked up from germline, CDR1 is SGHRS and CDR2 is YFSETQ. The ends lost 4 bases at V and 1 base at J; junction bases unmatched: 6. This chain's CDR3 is CASSHSRGRNTEAFF. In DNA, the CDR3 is TGCGCCAGCAGCCACAGCAGGGGGCGGAACACTGAAGCTTTCTTT.

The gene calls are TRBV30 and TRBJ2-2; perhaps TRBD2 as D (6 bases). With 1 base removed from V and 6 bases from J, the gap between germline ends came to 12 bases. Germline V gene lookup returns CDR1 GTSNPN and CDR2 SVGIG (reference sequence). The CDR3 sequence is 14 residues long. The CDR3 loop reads CAWSAGLQAGELFF. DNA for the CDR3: TGTGCCTGGAGTGCGGGACTCCAGGCCGGGGAGCTGTTTTTT.

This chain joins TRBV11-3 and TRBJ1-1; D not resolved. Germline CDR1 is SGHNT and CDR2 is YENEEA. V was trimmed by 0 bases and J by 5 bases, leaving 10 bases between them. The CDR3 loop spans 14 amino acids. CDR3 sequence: CASSLEGGRTEAFF. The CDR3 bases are TGTGCCAGCAGCTTAGAGGGAGGGAGGACTGAAGCTTTCTTT.

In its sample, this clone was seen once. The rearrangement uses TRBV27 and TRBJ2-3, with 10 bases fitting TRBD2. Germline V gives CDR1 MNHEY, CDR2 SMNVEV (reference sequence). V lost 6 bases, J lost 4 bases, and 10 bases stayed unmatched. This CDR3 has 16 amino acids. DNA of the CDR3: TGTGCCAGCAGCTTCTTAAGCAGCGGGGGGGCAGATACGCAGTATTTT. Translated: CASSFLSSGGADTQYF.